This T cell receptor beta chain was recovered during a study of blood T cells in healthy people across ages. Across the whole study: Researchers report that template switching captured about one barcoded beta molecule per two T cells.

Deletions cut 5 bases from V and 2 bases from J, with 9 bases between. Germline V gene sequence: CDR1 WNHNN, CDR2 SYGVQD (reference sequence). The CDR3 has 13 amino acids. Using a J-beta primer mix together with a sample-barcoded 5' primer, a second PCR was run for about 6 to 11 cycles. Every cDNA was tagged by a template-switch adaptor with 12 random nucleotides. TCRdb re-called the 5' RACE reads with MiXCR, one entry per CDR3 protein. The sample lists almost 1 million distinct CDR3 sequences; 51% were seen once. Findings of the study overall: A strong correlation between TCR beta diversity and naive T cell percentage was seen. Both naive CD4+ cell counts and diversity were greater in long-lived donors than in aged donors.

A word on this clonotype: Its cognate antigen is unknown.

Sequenced sample: blood. V is TRBV10-1 and J is TRBJ1-2, with TRBD1 as a possible D gene (5 bases). The receptor was derived from a woman in her fifties or sixties in good health. The CDR3 here is CASSSRQNYGYTF. CDR3 nucleotide sequence: TGCGCCAGCAGTTCCCGACAGAACTATGGCTACACCTTC.